These 25 T cell receptor beta chains share one sample of origin, sequenced in a study of T cell repertoires in cytomegalovirus infection. MiXCR, applied by TCRdb to the reads, yields one record per CDR3 protein. The sample shows 150,000 to 200,000 distinct CDR3 sequences, approximately 17% of them seen only once. The specimen sequenced was CD8+ T cells from PBMCs. These receptors were obtained from a human donor in good health (CMV status not recorded). Some clones in this sample may be carry-over from other donors' samples.

This clonotype has just a few counts. The V and J genes are TRBV4-1 and TRBJ2-7; D not resolved. V lost 0 bases and J lost 6, with 3 bases in between. Germline lookup yields CDR1 MGHRA and CDR2 YSYEKL. This CDR3 comprises 11 residues. In nucleotides, the CDR3 is TGCGCCAGCAGCCAAGATGGCGAGCAGTACTTC. Translated, it gives CASSQDGEQYF.

This clonotype has only a few counts. This rearrangement joins TRBV10-1 to TRBJ2-1; TRBD1 might be the D (6 bases). Per germline, CDR1 WNHNN and CDR2 SYGVQD (reference sequence). The CDR3 runs to 16 residues. Trimming stripped 2 bases from V and 0 bases from J, with 11 bases between. In DNA, the CDR3 is TGCGCCAGCAGTGAGAGTGTAGGGGGCTCCTACAATGAGCAGTTCTTC. Its translation is CASSESVGGSYNEQFF.

In the case of this clonotype: One end of the junction varies from germline; a read error may be responsible. The rearrangement joins TRBV28 to TRBJ2-1; TRBD2 matches at 15 bases. CDR1 is MDHEN, CDR2 SYDVKM, per germline. The CDR3 contains 15 residues. CDR3 amino acids: CASSSPGLAGGEQIF. The CDR3 DNA sequence: TGTGCCAGCAGTTCACCGGGACTAGCGGGAGGAGAGCAGATCTTC.

This clonotype was found a few times. The genes are TRBV14 and TRBJ2-7; a possible D gene is TRBD2 (6 bases). Germline loops: CDR1 SGHDN, CDR2 FVKESK. Trimming pared 6 bases from V and 1 base from J, leaving 22 bases between. The CDR3 extends over 17 amino acids. The CDR3 region is CASSTYGGGPGSYEQYF. CDR3 sequence (DNA): TGTGCCAGCAGTACTTATGGGGGAGGACCCGGATCCTACGAGCAGTACTTC.

This chain uses TRBV7-9 with TRBJ1-5; tentatively, D is TRBD1 (5 bases). Germline values: CDR1 SEHNR, CDR2 FQNEAQ (reference sequence). V lost 6 bases and J lost 5, with 17 bases in between. The CDR3 runs to 15 residues. CDR3 amino acids: CASSYSGRADQPQHF. In DNA, the CDR3 is TGTGCCAGCAGTTACTCAGGCAGGGCCGATCAGCCCCAGCATTTT. Drawing the rest from reference TRBV7-9 and TRBJ1-5, the complete variable domain is DTGVSQNPRHKITKRGQNVTFRCDPISEHNRLYWYRQTLGQGPEFLTYFQNEAQLEKSRLLSDRFSAERPKGSFSTLEIQRTEQGDSAMYLCASSYSGRADQPQHFGDGTRLSIL.

Written as DNA, the CDR3 is TGTGCCAGCAGTCCTCGGACTAGCGGGAGGGAGGAGCAGTTCTTC. Protein: CASSPRTSGREEQFF. V and J are TRBV28 and TRBJ2-1; TRBD2 aligns across 15 bases. Unmatched junction bases numbered 6, after V lost 5 bases and J lost 10 bases. The CDR3 loop spans 15 amino acids. Germline V gives CDR1 MDHEN, CDR2 SYDVKM.

This clonotype was counted a few times. This rearrangement joins TRBV7-3 to TRBJ2-7; 10 nucleotides align to TRBD1. J was trimmed by 2 bases and V by 1 base; bases with no gene match: 2. CDR3 length equals 15 residues. Germline V gene data show CDR1 as SGHTA and CDR2 as FQGTGA. The CDR3 loop reads CASSLIGQGAYEQYF. The CDR3 nucleotides read TGTGCCAGCAGCTTAATCGGACAGGGGGCCTACGAGCAGTACTTC.

The chain links TRBV29-1 to TRBJ2-7; 9 positions agree with TRBD1. The CDR3 runs to 15 residues. With V trimmed by 0 bases and J by 3 bases, 6 bases remained unmatched. The V gene's germline CDR1 is SQVTM and CDR2 ANQGSEA. The DNA for the CDR3 is TGCAGCGTTGAAGACTCCGGGACAGGGTACTACGAGCAGTACTTC. This gives the protein CSVEDSGTGYYEQYF.

This clonotype was detected only a few times. The chain uses TRBV29-1 and TRBJ2-5; unclear D gene. The CDR3 sequence is 14 residues long. In germline, CDR1 is SQVTM, CDR2 ANQGSEA. V lost 7 bases and J lost 2, with 17 bases in between. CDR3 DNA: TGCAGCGCTGCCCCGCTTCAGTCACAAGAGACCCAGTACTTC. Translating it yields CSAAPLQSQETQYF.

This clonotype was seen a few times. The chain recombines TRBV6-6 with TRBJ2-7; D tentatively fits TRBD1 or TRBD2 (5 bases each). Germline V lookup: CDR1 MNHNY, CDR2 SVGAGI (reference sequence). The CDR3 sequence is 16 residues long. V was cut by 0 bases and J by 2 bases, with 14 bases left in between. CDR3 coding DNA: TGTGCCAGCAGTTACTCCACCGGGACCCCCGCCTACGAGCAGTACTTC. This gives the protein CASSYSTGTPAYEQYF.

The rearrangement links TRBV7-9 to TRBJ2-7; no reliable D call. Looked up from germline, CDR1 is SEHNR and CDR2 is FQNEAQ (reference sequence). The ends were cut back, 4 bases at V and 0 bases at J, with 10 bases in the middle. The CDR3 is 14 amino acids. This chain's CDR3 is CASSSFDRSYEQYF. Here the CDR3 DNA reads TGTGCCAGCAGCTCCTTTGACCGCTCCTACGAGCAGTACTTC.

This clonotype has more than one count but fewer than ten. This rearrangement joins TRBV14 to TRBJ2-3; D is uncertain. The germline gives CDR1 SGHDN, CDR2 FVKESK. V lost 1 base to trimming and J lost 6 bases, with 8 bases between them. The CDR3 length is 13 residues. This chain's CDR3 is CASSQGFRDTQYF. The CDR3 region has the DNA TGTGCCAGCAGCCAAGGTTTCCGGGATACGCAGTATTTT.

This chain connects TRBV6-5 to TRBJ2-3; possibly TRBD2 for D (5 bases). Germline V gene lookup returns CDR1 MNHEY and CDR2 SVGAGI. With 2 bases removed from V and 2 bases from J, the gap between germline ends came to 14 bases. The CDR3 covers 16 residues. The CDR3 nucleotides read TGTGCCAGCAGTTACCGTCCTGGCGGGCCCACAGATACGCAGTATTTT. Translated: CASSYRPGGPTDTQYF.

This clonotype was detected once. One base away lies a much larger clone, so this may be a sequencing read error. This chain uses TRBV6-8 with TRBJ1-1, with a possible D match to TRBD1 (5 bases). CDR1 and CDR2 (germline): MNHGY, SAAAGT. This CDR3 region has 13 residues. CDR3 DNA sequence: TGTGCCATCAGTTACTCGATAGGGGACCCAGCTTTCTTT. Amino acid sequence: CAISYSIGDPAFF.

This chain joins TRBV20-1 and TRBJ2-7; TRBD2 matches at 13 bases. From germline, CDR1 is DFQATT and CDR2 SNEGSKA (reference sequence). There are 17 residues in the CDR3. Trimming at V came to 6 bases and at J to 5 bases, leaving 16 bases not matched to a gene. The CDR3 region is CSAPLPPLAGGRNEQYF. CDR3 DNA: TGCAGTGCCCCTCTACCGCCACTAGCGGGGGGGCGGAACGAGCAGTACTTC.

This clonotype came up a few times. The rearrangement links TRBV6-2 or TRBV6-3 to TRBJ2-7; D call uncertain. Germline-derived CDR1 and CDR2 are MNHEY and SVGEGT. The CDR3 extends over 14 amino acids. The germline V and J ends were trimmed by 1 base and 0 bases, with 7 bases remaining between them. The CDR3 bases are TGTGCCAGCAGTTACTATGGCTCCTCCTACGAGCAGTACTTC. Encoded protein: CASSYYGSSYEQYF.

This chain links TRBV28 with TRBJ1-5, with TRBD1 matching over 10 bases. The trim removed 6 bases at V and 0 bases at J, leaving 8 bases unmatched. Germline V CDR1 and CDR2: MDHEN, SYDVKM. The CDR3 has 17 residues. The CDR3 DNA follows: TGTGCCAGCAGCCCGGACAGGGGGTTAAATAGCAATCAGCCCCAGCATTTT. Encoded protein: CASSPDRGLNSNQPQHF.

The rearrangement uses TRBV29-1 and TRBJ1-2, with D possibly being TRBD1 (5 bases). CDR3 length: 11 amino acids. Germline-derived CDR1 and CDR2 are SQVTM and ANQGSEA. Trimming removed 4 bases at V and 7 bases at J, with 10 bases between. This CDR3 reads CSVGGGGGYTF. As DNA, the CDR3 is TGCAGCGTTGGAGGCGGGGGTGGCTACACCTTC.

This clonotype was counted between two and nine times. The gene calls are TRBV7-8 and TRBJ2-1; D is unclear. Trimming pared 3 bases from V and 8 bases from J, leaving 20 bases between. The germline CDR1 and CDR2 sequences are SGHVS and FQNEAQ. The CDR3 is 16 residues long. Here the CDR3 reads CASSLDPPAFRHEQFF. DNA for the CDR3: TGTGCCAGCAGCTTGGACCCGCCAGCCTTTAGGCATGAGCAGTTCTTC.

This clonotype was seen a few times. Here the CDR3 DNA reads TGTGCCAGCACCCTAGGGGGGGGGTTCAGGCAGTACTTC. Its protein product is CASTLGGGFRQYF. The chain has TRBV6-6 and TRBJ2-7, with D possibly matching TRBD2 (7 bases). CDR1 and CDR2 (germline): MNHNY, SVGAGI (reference sequence). There are 13 residues in the CDR3. V was pared by 7 bases and J by 9 bases, with 19 bases between.

In this sample, this clonotype turned up a few times. This chain links TRBV6-1 with TRBJ1-2; 10 nucleotides align to TRBD1. V shed 1 base and J 4 bases; nucleotides not matched to a gene: 9. The length of the CDR3 is 17 residues. Per the germline V gene, CDR1 is MNHNS and CDR2 is SASEGT. CDR3: CASSEDSGTGDSYGYTF. Written as DNA, the CDR3 is TGTGCCAGCAGTGAAGACTCCGGGACAGGGGATTCCTATGGCTACACCTTC.

This clonotype was counted only a few times. This chain connects TRBV12-3 or TRBV12-4 to TRBJ2-5; D gene unclear. CDR3 length: 12 amino acids. With 5 bases removed from V and 3 bases from J, the gap between germline ends came to 7 bases. The CDR3 region has the DNA TGTGCCAGCAGTGGGTTAGAAGAGACCCAGTACTTC. Translating gives CASSGLEETQYF.

The chain recombines TRBV6-4 with TRBJ1-5; 7 positions match TRBD1. Germline trimming cut 0 bases from V and 6 bases from J; bases unmatched to any gene: 2. The CDR3 covers 14 residues. Germline CDR1 MRHNA, CDR2 SNTAGT. The CDR3 DNA is TGTGCCAGCAGTGACTCGACAGGGTCTCAGCCCCAGCATTTT. Protein product: CASSDSTGSQPQHF.

V usage is TRBV7-8 and J usage is TRBJ2-1; TRBD2 matches 8 bases. Trimming removed 3 bases from V and 4 bases from J; junction bases left unmatched: 2. CDR3 length: 14 amino acids. Germline V gene lookup returns CDR1 SGHVS and CDR2 FQNEAQ. As DNA, the CDR3 is TGTGCCAGCAGCTTCCAGCGGGAGTACAATGAGCAGTTCTTC. This encodes CASSFQREYNEQFF.

The sample holds a few counts of this clonotype. The V call is TRBV11-3, the J call TRBJ2-5; D may be TRBD1 (6 bases). V lost 0 bases, J lost 0 bases, and 11 bases lay in between. CDR1 is SGHNT and CDR2 is YENEEA in the germline V gene. The CDR3 is 16 amino acids. CDR3 sequence: CASSLDLTGNQETQYF. The CDR3 DNA reads TGTGCCAGCAGCTTAGACTTAACAGGGAACCAAGAGACCCAGTACTTC.